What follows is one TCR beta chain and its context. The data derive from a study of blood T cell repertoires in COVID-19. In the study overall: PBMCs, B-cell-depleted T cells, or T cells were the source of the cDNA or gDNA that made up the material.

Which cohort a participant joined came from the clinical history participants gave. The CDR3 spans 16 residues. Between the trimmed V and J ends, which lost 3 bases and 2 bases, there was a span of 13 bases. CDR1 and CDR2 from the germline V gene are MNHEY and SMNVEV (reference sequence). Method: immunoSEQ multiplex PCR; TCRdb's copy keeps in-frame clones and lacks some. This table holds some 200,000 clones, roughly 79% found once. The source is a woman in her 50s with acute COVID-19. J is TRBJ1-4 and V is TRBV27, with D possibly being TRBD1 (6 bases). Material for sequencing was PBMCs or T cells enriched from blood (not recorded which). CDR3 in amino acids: CASSFSFTGTNEKLFF. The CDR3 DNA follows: TGTGCCAGCAGTTTCTCCTTCACAGGGACTAATGAAAAACTGTTTTTT.